The rows below give T cell receptor beta chains drawn from one sample of a study of blood T cell repertoires in COVID-19. Profiled with immunoSEQ multiplex PCR; TCRdb holds only in-frame clones, not every one. The table includes 200,000 or so clones, 70% to 90% detected once. The sequenced material came from peripheral blood. These receptors were taken from a woman of 80 years or more with acute or convalescent COVID-19. Each CDR3 is given without its conserved first and last residue.

ASSGVNTDTQY,TRBV27,TRBJ2-3
ASSSNFAAGELF,TRBV19,TRBJ2-2
ASSLFDEQY,TRBV7-9,TRBJ2-7
ARSGRNEKLF,TRBV5-3,TRBJ1-4
ASSPGQGFQSPLH,TRBV19,TRBJ1-6
ASSPGQGAGNTIY,TRBV18,TRBJ1-3
ASSFRSGGWWTQY,TRBV27,TRBJ2-3
ASSLLGAGGTDTQY,TRBV7-3,TRBJ2-3
ASSRATGSSYNSPLH,TRBV18,TRBJ1-6
ASSLEGTYYEQY,TRBV7-2,TRBJ2-7
ASSQRQGSPNTEAF,TRBV28,TRBJ1-1
AISESNPGGTNEKLF,TRBV10-3,TRBJ1-4
SASPGQRQPQH,TRBV20-1,TRBJ1-5
SASRLDEQY,TRBV20-1,TRBJ2-7
ASSSILPGQGYSPLH,TRBV11-3,TRBJ1-6
ATSGQGAVNEQF,TRBV24-1,TRBJ2-1
ATQTGNYEQY,TRBV28,TRBJ2-7
ASSPGTANTEAF,TRBV5-1,TRBJ1-1
ASSPGEDNSYEQY,TRBV18,TRBJ2-7
ASSYGPRAHSPNTEAF,TRBV6-2/TRBV6-3,TRBJ1-1
AWSHDSDKTNEKLF,TRBV30,TRBJ1-4
ASSMPGQAATGELF,TRBV18,TRBJ2-2
ASTLGEGGNYGYT,TRBV9,TRBJ1-2
AWSVSSRIAGELF,TRBV30,TRBJ2-2
ASSPAYGYEQY,TRBV18,TRBJ2-7
ASSFELAGPYNEQF,TRBV7-2,TRBJ2-1
ASSEGLAKETQY,TRBV6-1,TRBJ2-5
ASSLGGQGEETQY,TRBV7-7,TRBJ2-5
ASRRQDSYEQY,TRBV28,TRBJ2-7
ASSIRDRGRSPLH,TRBV19,TRBJ1-6
ASSDPGNIQY,TRBV6-1,TRBJ2-4
ASRPTGTFYGYT,TRBV19,TRBJ1-2
ASSVNRGRILGYT,TRBV2,TRBJ1-2
ASSLAGSDTEAF,TRBV5-1,TRBJ1-1
ASSSTGRLHNEQF,TRBV11-2,TRBJ2-1